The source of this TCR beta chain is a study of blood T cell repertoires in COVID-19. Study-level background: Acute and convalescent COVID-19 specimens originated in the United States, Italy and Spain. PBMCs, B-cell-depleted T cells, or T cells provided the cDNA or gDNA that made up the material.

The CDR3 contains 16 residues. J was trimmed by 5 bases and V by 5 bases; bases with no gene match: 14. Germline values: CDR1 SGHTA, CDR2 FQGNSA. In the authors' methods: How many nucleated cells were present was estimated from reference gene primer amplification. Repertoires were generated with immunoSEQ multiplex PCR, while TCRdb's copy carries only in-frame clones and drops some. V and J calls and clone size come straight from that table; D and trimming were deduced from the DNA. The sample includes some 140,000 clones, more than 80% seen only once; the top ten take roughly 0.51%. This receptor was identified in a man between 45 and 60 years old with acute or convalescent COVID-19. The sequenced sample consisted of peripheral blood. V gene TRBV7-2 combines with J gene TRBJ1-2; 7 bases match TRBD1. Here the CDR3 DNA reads TGTGCCAGCAGCCCCAGTCTAACAGGGGCTCTTTATGGCTACACCTTC. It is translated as CASSPSLTGALYGYTF.